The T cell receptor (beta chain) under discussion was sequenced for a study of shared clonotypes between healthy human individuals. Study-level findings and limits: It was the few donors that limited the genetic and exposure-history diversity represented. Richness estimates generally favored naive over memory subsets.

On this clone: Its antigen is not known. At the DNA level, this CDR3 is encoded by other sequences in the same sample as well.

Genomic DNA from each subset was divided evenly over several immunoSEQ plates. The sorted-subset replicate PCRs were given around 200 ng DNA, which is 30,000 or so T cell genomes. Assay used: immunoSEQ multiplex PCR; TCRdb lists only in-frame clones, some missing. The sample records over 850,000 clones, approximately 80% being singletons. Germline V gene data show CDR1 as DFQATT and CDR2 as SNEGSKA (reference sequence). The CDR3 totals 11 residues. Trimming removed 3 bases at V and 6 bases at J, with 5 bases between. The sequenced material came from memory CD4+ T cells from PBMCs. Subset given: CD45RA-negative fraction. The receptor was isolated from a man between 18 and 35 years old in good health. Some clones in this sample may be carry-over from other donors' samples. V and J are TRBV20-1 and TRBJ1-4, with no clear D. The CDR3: CSASSHEKLFF. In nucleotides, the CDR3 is TGCAGTGCTAGTTCCCATGAAAAACTGTTTTTT.